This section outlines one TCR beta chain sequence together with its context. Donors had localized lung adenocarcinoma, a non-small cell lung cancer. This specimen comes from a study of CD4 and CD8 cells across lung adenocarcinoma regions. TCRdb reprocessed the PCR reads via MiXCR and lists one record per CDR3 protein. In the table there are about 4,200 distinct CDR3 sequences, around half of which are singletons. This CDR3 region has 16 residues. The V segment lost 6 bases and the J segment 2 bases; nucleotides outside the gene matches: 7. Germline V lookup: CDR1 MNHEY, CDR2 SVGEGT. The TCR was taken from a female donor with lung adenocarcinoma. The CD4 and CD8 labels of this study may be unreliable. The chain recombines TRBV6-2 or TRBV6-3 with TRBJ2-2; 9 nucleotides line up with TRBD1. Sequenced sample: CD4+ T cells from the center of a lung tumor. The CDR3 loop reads CASRPRTGANTGELFF. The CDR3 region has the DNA TGTGCCAGCAGACCCAGGACAGGGGCCAACACCGGGGAGCTGTTTTTT.